The next 2 T cell receptor beta chains were all read from a single sample in a study of response to subunit inactivated influenza vaccine. TCRdb used MiXCR to reprocess the RT-PCR reads, holding one entry per CDR3 protein. The sample yields about 780,000 distinct CDR3 sequences, less than 20% seen once. Sequenced here: PBMCs from blood, sampled 5 days after vaccination. The receptors shown here come from a man aged 50-59 years who received an inactivated influenza vaccine.

This clonotype has at least ten counts. V is TRBV25-1 and J is TRBJ2-7; possible D gene TRBD2, 6 bases. V was cut by 2 bases and J by 3 bases, with 17 bases left in between. The germline V gene encodes CDR1 MGHDK and CDR2 SYGVNS. The CDR3 contains 16 residues. For the CDR3, the DNA is TGTGCCAGCAGTGAAGGGCAGGGACTTTTTTACTACGAGCAGTACTTC. It specifies CASSEGQGLFYYEQYF.

This clonotype was seen a few times. The J gene is TRBJ1-1, the V gene TRBV3-1; 10 nucleotides line up with TRBD1. V dropped 6 bases and J dropped 9; count of bases not matched to a gene: 10. The CDR3 is 14 amino acids. Germline CDR1 reads LGHDT; CDR2 reads YNNKEL (reference sequence). CDR3 DNA: TGTGCCAGCAGTCCGACAGGGGGCGTTGAGAAAGCTTTCTTT. Residues: CASSPTGGVEKAFF.